This is a list of T cell receptor beta chains from one sample in a study of shared clonotypes between healthy human individuals. Produced via immunoSEQ multiplex PCR; TCRdb's table is partial and in-frame only. Altogether 2,500,000 or so clones are present, around 92% being singletons, with the ten largest covering approximately 0.39%. The sequenced sample was naive CD4+ T cells from PBMCs. The receptors come from a man aged 18 to 29 in good health. Some clones in this sample may be carry-over from other donors' samples. CDR3s include the opening cysteine and the closing phenylalanine or tryptophan. The D gene is left open where the match is weak. Size values are once, few and many counts, or a class for expanded clones, and some rows have none.

cdr3_length	clone_size	d_call	v_call	j_call	cdr3_nt	cdr3_aa
18	-	TRBD2	TRBV7-9	TRBJ2-3	TGTGCCAGCAGCGAGCGGACTAGCGCGCTGAGGGGGACAGATACGCAGTATTTT	CASSERTSALRGTDTQYF
15	-	TRBD2	TRBV28	TRBJ2-7	TGTGCCAGCATAACCGGTGCGGGAGGCTCCTACGAGCAGTACTTC	CASITGAGGSYEQYF
14	-	-	TRBV5-1	TRBJ1-5	TGCGCCAGCAGCTTGTCCGGCGGTGATCAGCCCCAGCATTTT	CASSLSGGDQPQHF
14	-	-	TRBV9	TRBJ2-1	TGTGCCAGCAGCGTCGAGGGCTATACAGATGAGCAGTTCTTC	CASSVEGYTDEQFF
15	-	TRBD1	TRBV10-3	TRBJ2-7	TGTGCCATCAGTGAGGGGGACAGGGGTATTCAGGAGCAGTACTTC	CAISEGDRGIQEQYF
15	-	-	TRBV2	TRBJ1-2	TGTGCCAGCAGTCCAATACGGACAGATCCCTATGGCTACACCTTC	CASSPIRTDPYGYTF
12	-	-	TRBV12-1	TRBJ2-3	TGTGCCAGCACCCCCTCCACAGATACGCAGTATTTT	CASTPSTDTQYF
14	-	-	TRBV2	TRBJ1-2	TGTGCCAGCAGTGAAGCATCCCTTAACTATGGCTACACCTTC	CASSEASLNYGYTF
16	-	TRBD1	TRBV5-1	TRBJ2-6	TGCGCCAGCAGCTTAAGACAGGGGTACGGGGCCAACGTCCTGACTTTC	CASSLRQGYGANVLTF
16	-	TRBD2	TRBV9	TRBJ2-1	TGTGCCAGCAGCGTAGGAGGTAGCGGGAGATTAAATGAGCAGTTCTTC	CASSVGGSGRLNEQFF
12	once	-	TRBV9	TRBJ2-2	TGTGCCAGCAGCGTTTCCACCGGGGAGCTGTTTTTT	CASSVSTGELFF
11	-	-	TRBV29-1	TRBJ1-1	TGCAGCGTTCCCTCGAGGGGCGAAGCTTTCTTT	CSVPSRGEAFF
13	once	TRBD1	TRBV29-1	TRBJ2-5	TGCAGCGTTGCCGACAGGGTAGAAGAGACCCAGTACTTC	CSVADRVEETQYF
15	-	TRBD1	TRBV7-6	TRBJ1-1	TGTGCCAGCAGCTTCCAGACAGGGGGGAACACTGAAGCTTTCTTT	CASSFQTGGNTEAFF
12	-	-	TRBV11-1	TRBJ2-5	TGTGCCAGCAGCATCCTCAGGGAGACCCAGTACTTC	CASSILRETQYF
15	-	TRBD1	TRBV7-3	TRBJ2-1	TGTGCCAGCAGCCCTACCGGGACAGGGGATACTGAGCAGTTCTTC	CASSPTGTGDTEQFF
12	few	TRBD1	TRBV5-4	TRBJ1-1	TGTGCCAGCAGCTCGGACAGGGCTGAAGCTTTCTTT	CASSSDRAEAFF